Following are 21 T cell receptor beta chains from one sample sequenced in a study of shared clonotypes between healthy human individuals. Some clones are missing from TCRdb's copy, which holds only in-frame ones; the method was immunoSEQ multiplex PCR. The repertoire includes approximately 2.1 million clones, 80% to 95% of them detected once, and 0.39% sits in the top ten. Sequencing was performed on naive CD4+ T cells from PBMCs. This sample's subset: CD45RA+ positively selected. All receptors derive from a man between 18 and 29 years old in good health. Some clones in this sample may be carry-over from other donors' samples.

A word on this clone: Other DNA sequences from this sample encode an identical CDR3 as well. The chain employs TRBV5-1 and TRBJ2-7, with TRBD1 identical over 9 bases. V lost 0 bases, J lost 6 bases, and 4 bases stayed unmatched. CDR1 is SGHRS and CDR2 is YFSETQ in the germline V gene. The CDR3 loop spans 14 amino acids. This CDR3 is CASSLGGQGGEQYF. The CDR3, as DNA: TGCGCCAGCAGCTTGGGGGGACAGGGAGGCGAGCAGTACTTC.

The rearrangement links TRBV5-6 to TRBJ1-1; D is possibly TRBD1 (5 bases). The ends were cut back, 0 bases at V and 6 bases at J, with 15 bases in the middle. Germline CDR1 and CDR2: SGHDT and YYEEEE. The CDR3 spans 15 residues. CDR3 sequence: CASSLGDALTPEAFF. In nucleotides, the CDR3 is TGTGCCAGCAGCTTGGGGGACGCCCTAACCCCTGAAGCTTTCTTT.

The gene calls are TRBV19 and TRBJ2-5, with 8 nucleotides matching TRBD1. This CDR3 is built from 14 residues. Looked up from germline, CDR1 is LNHDA and CDR2 is SQIVND (reference sequence). V shed 4 bases, J shed 5 bases, and the junction held 6 bases outside the gene matches. DNA of the CDR3: TGTGCCAGTAGTAGTGGCAGGGGGCGGGAGACCCAGTACTTC. Translation gives CASSSGRGRETQYF.

This clone has only one observation. This chain links TRBV18 with TRBJ2-7; possible D gene TRBD1, 7 bases. CDR1 KGHSH and CDR2 LQKENI come from the germline V gene. V shed 2 bases and J shed 7 bases, with 18 bases lying between them. The CDR3 contains 15 residues. The CDR3 is CASSPSGTAGGEQYF. The CDR3, as DNA: TGTGCCAGCTCACCATCAGGGACGGCAGGGGGGGAGCAGTACTTC.

V usage is TRBV15 and J usage is TRBJ1-1; the D is unclear. Germline CDR1 is LNHNV and CDR2 is YYDKDF (reference sequence). Trimming stripped 3 bases from V and 11 bases from J, with 16 bases between. CDR3 length equals 13 residues. The CDR3 here is CATSRDDWGWAFF. The CDR3 DNA sequence: TGTGCCACCAGCAGGGATGACTGGGGATGGGCTTTCTTT.

As concerns this clone: Other DNA variants within this sample encode the same CDR3. The chain couples TRBV7-9 to TRBJ2-5; D is perhaps TRBD2 (5 bases). The ends were cut back, 0 bases at V and 1 base at J, with 6 bases in the middle. CDR1 is SEHNR and CDR2 is FQNEAQ in the germline V gene (reference sequence). This CDR3 spans 14 amino acids. In DNA form, the CDR3 reads TGTGCCAGCAGCTTAGCAGGGAGCCAAGAGACCCAGTACTTC. Translation: CASSLAGSQETQYF.

This clone was seen a single time. J is TRBJ2-1 and V is TRBV25-1; 7 nucleotides align to TRBD1. This CDR3 is built from 16 residues. The ends lost 3 bases at V and 1 base at J; junction bases unmatched: 6. Germline V gene data show CDR1 as MGHDK and CDR2 as SYGVNS. The CDR3 is CASSDSRGKSYNEQFF. CDR3 bases: TGTGCCAGCAGTGATAGCAGGGGGAAGTCCTACAATGAGCAGTTCTTC.

The chain uses TRBV7-3 and TRBJ2-2; 7 nucleotides match TRBD1. With V trimmed by 5 bases and J by 8 bases, 8 bases remained unmatched. The CDR3 runs to 14 residues. The germline V gene has CDR1 SGHTA and CDR2 FQGTGA. The CDR3: CASSPQGNVGELFF. The CDR3 DNA reads as TGTGCCAGCAGCCCACAGGGGAATGTGGGGGAGCTGTTTTTT.

The gene calls are TRBV6-5 and TRBJ1-2; maybe TRBD1 (5 bases). Germline V gives CDR1 MNHEY, CDR2 SVGAGI. The CDR3 has 13 residues. V lost 7 bases and J 5 bases, leaving 14 bases between the germline ends. The CDR3 DNA is TGTGCCAGCACGGGGCAGGGAATTTATGGCTACACCTTC. It is translated as CASTGQGIYGYTF.

This chain uses TRBV5-4 with TRBJ1-1; D perhaps matches TRBD1 (5 bases). Germline V gene lookup returns CDR1 SGHNT and CDR2 YYREEE (reference sequence). Trimming cost V 4 bases and J 1 base, with 14 bases left between them. This CDR3 is built from 15 residues. CDR3 region: CASSLTKDKNTEAFF. In DNA, the CDR3 is TGTGCCAGCAGCCTCACAAAGGACAAGAACACTGAAGCTTTCTTT.

This clone was detected once. The V call is TRBV28, the J call TRBJ2-3; the D is unclear. V shed 5 bases and J shed 4 bases, with 7 bases lying between them. The CDR3 is 12 amino acids. The germline V gene has CDR1 MDHEN and CDR2 SYDVKM. Here the CDR3 reads CASSPQADTQYF. The CDR3 coding sequence is TGTGCCAGCAGTCCCCAGGCAGATACGCAGTATTTT.

The rearrangement joins TRBV7-2 to TRBJ2-6, with a possible D match to TRBD2 (6 bases). CDR3 size: 15 residues. Germline V gene sequence: CDR1 SGHTA, CDR2 FQGNSA. V was pared by 5 bases and J by 4 bases, with 12 bases between. CDR3 loop: CASSGDFPGANVLTF. Written as DNA, the CDR3 is TGTGCCAGCAGCGGGGACTTCCCCGGGGCCAACGTCCTGACTTTC.

The V call is TRBV18, the J call TRBJ2-2; tentative D call: TRBD2 (6 bases). Trimming removed 3 bases at V and 1 base at J, with 18 bases between. The CDR3 spans 18 residues. Looked up from germline, CDR1 is KGHSH and CDR2 is LQKENI. The CDR3 nucleotides read TGTGCCAGCTCACCCCAGCTCCGGACTACACTGAACACCGGGGAGCTGTTTTTT. Its translation: CASSPQLRTTLNTGELFF. Together with reference TRBV18 and TRBJ2-2, the CDR3 gives the full variable domain: NAGVMQNPRHLVRRRGQEARLRCSPMKGHSHVYWYRQLPEEGLKFMVYLQKENIIDESGMPKERFSAEFPKEGPSILRIQQVVRGDSAAYFCASSPQLRTTLNTGELFFGEGSRLTVL.

The chain recombines TRBV27 with TRBJ2-7; the D is unclear. This CDR3 spans 15 amino acids. V was pared by 2 bases and J by 0 bases, with 11 bases between. Germline V CDR1 and CDR2: MNHEY, SMNVEV (reference sequence). Here the CDR3 DNA reads TGTGCCAGCAGTTTAGGGCTGCAGAGCTCCTACGAGCAGTACTTC. This sequence encodes CASSLGLQSSYEQYF.

The chain links TRBV7-3 to TRBJ2-5; 12 nucleotides match TRBD1. The CDR3 covers 16 residues. The germline V gene has CDR1 SGHTA and CDR2 FQGTGA. V trimming: 3 bases; J trimming: 5 bases; junction bases outside the gene matches: 7. The CDR3 sequence is CASSFSGQGAGETQYF. The CDR3 coding sequence is TGTGCCAGCAGCTTCTCGGGACAGGGGGCGGGCGAGACCCAGTACTTC.

The V gene is TRBV9, the J gene TRBJ1-1; 8 bases are shared with TRBD1. The ends lost 3 bases at V and 5 bases at J; junction bases unmatched: 9. Germline V lookup: CDR1 SGDLS, CDR2 YYNGEE. The CDR3 extends over 15 amino acids. The CDR3 DNA reads as TGTGCCAGCAGCGCCGACGGACAGGGAGGGACTGAAGCTTTCTTT. Protein product: CASSADGQGGTEAFF.

The J gene is TRBJ1-4, the V gene TRBV19; perhaps TRBD1 as D (5 bases). Germline CDR1 is LNHDA and CDR2 is SQIVND (reference sequence). CDR3 length: 14 residues. The V end was cut by 4 bases, the J end by 7 bases, with 13 bases between. The CDR3 loop is CASSKRGGFEKLFF. The CDR3 DNA follows: TGTGCCAGTAGTAAACGGGGCGGCTTTGAAAAACTGTTTTTT.

The chain joins TRBV6-5 to TRBJ1-2, with a weak D call TRBD1 (6 bases). Germline V gives CDR1 MNHEY, CDR2 SVGAGI. This CDR3 comprises 14 residues. Trimming removed 6 bases at V and 6 bases at J, with 17 bases between. The CDR3 DNA sequence: TGTGCCAGCAGCGAACTGGGACAACCGAATGGCTACACCTTC. It translates to CASSELGQPNGYTF.

Remarks on this clone: In the same sample, other DNA sequences code for this CDR3. The rearrangement links TRBV7-2 to TRBJ1-1; 7 bases match TRBD1. Germline V gene sequence: CDR1 SGHTA, CDR2 FQGNSA. J was trimmed by 5 bases and V by 4 bases; bases with no gene match: 7. The length of the CDR3 is 14 residues. The CDR3 bases are TGTGCCAGCAGCTCCCAAAACAGGGGTACTGAAGCTTTCTTT. This gives the protein CASSSQNRGTEAFF.

This clone was seen a handful of times. V usage is TRBV7-3 and J usage is TRBJ1-1, with D hard to call. V lost 5 bases, J lost 0 bases, and 10 bases lay in between. Germline CDR1 and CDR2: SGHTA and FQGTGA. The CDR3 sequence is 14 residues long. CDR3 sequence: CASSIRAVNTEAFF. The CDR3 coding sequence is TGTGCCAGCAGCATTCGGGCGGTGAACACTGAAGCTTTCTTT.

The chain recombines TRBV27 with TRBJ2-2; D is uncertain. The V and J ends lost 5 bases and 0 bases respectively, with 4 bases between them. Looked up from germline, CDR1 is MNHEY and CDR2 is SMNVEV (reference sequence). The CDR3 is made up of 13 amino acids. The CDR3 nucleotides are TGTGCCAGCAGTGACACGAACACCGGGGAGCTGTTTTTT. Translating it yields CASSDTNTGELFF.